These 24 T cell receptor beta chains share one sample of origin, sequenced in a study of blood T cells in healthy people across ages. Using a J-beta primer mix together with a sample-barcoded 5' primer, a second PCR was run for roughly 7 to 12 cycles. TCRdb fed the 5' RACE reads into MiXCR, producing one record per CDR3 protein. The table records 1.5 million to 2 million distinct CDR3 sequences, about two fifths of them present only once. Sequences were obtained from blood. These receptors all come from a human donor in good health.

V usage is TRBV7-9 and J usage is TRBJ1-2; 8 positions agree with TRBD1. The CDR3 runs to 15 residues. J lost 4 bases, V lost 7 bases, and 11 bases had no gene match. Germline CDR1 is SEHNR and CDR2 is FQNEAQ (reference sequence). CDR3 sequence reads: CASNREGQAGYGYTF. CDR3 nucleotides: TGTGCCAGCAACCGGGAGGGACAGGCCGGCTATGGCTACACCTTC.

V usage is TRBV20-1 and J usage is TRBJ2-1; possibly TRBD1 for D (6 bases). The CDR3 is 14 amino acids. V was cut by 0 bases and J by 5 bases, with 11 bases left in between. CDR1 DFQATT and CDR2 SNEGSKA come from the germline V gene (reference sequence). CDR3 DNA sequence: TGCAGTGCTAGAGATGAGGACAGTAACAATGAGCAGTTCTTC. It encodes CSARDEDSNNEQFF.

This clonotype was recorded a few times. The CDR3 protein is CASSSGSTQGQFF. CDR3 sequence (DNA): TGCGCCAGCAGCTCTGGGTCCACTCAGGGGCAGTTCTTC. V and J are TRBV5-1 and TRBJ2-1; TRBD1 might be the D (5 bases). V was pared by 3 bases and J by 12 bases, with 16 bases between. Germline lookup yields CDR1 SGHRS and CDR2 YFSETQ. The length of the CDR3 is 13 residues. Filled out from reference TRBV5-1 and TRBJ2-1, the complete variable domain reads KAGVTQTPRYLIKTRGQQVTLSCSPISGHRSVSWYQQTPGQGLQFLFEYFSETQRNKGNFPGRFSGRQFSNSRSEMNVSTLELGDSALYLCASSSGSTQGQFFGPGTRLTVL.

The sample holds a few counts of this clonotype. The chain is built from TRBV7-3 and TRBJ2-1; perhaps TRBD2 as D (6 bases). Germline loops: CDR1 SGHTA, CDR2 FQGTGA. V lost 1 base and J 6 bases, leaving 16 bases between the germline ends. The CDR3 has 16 amino acids. CDR3 DNA sequence: TGTGCCAGCAGCTTAAGTTCGCCTAGCGCGAGCAATGAGCAGTTCTTC. This translates into CASSLSSPSASNEQFF.

The chain joins TRBV24-1 to TRBJ2-5, with TRBD2 as a possible D gene (6 bases). CDR3 length: 14 amino acids. Germline values: CDR1 KGHDR, CDR2 SFDVKD. With 2 bases removed from V and 11 bases from J, the gap between germline ends came to 17 bases. In DNA form, the CDR3 reads TGTGCCACCAGTGATTCCCCCGTGGGGGGAGAGCAGTACTTC. Translating it yields CATSDSPVGGEQYF.

The chain recombines TRBV11-2 with TRBJ2-2; tentative D call: TRBD2 (5 bases). The CDR3 is 15 amino acids. The V end was cut by 3 bases, the J end by 4 bases, with 12 bases between. Germline V CDR1 and CDR2: SGHAT, FQNNGV. This CDR3 reads CASSFRGFGTGELFF. As DNA, the CDR3 is TGTGCCAGCAGCTTCCGAGGGTTCGGCACCGGGGAGCTGTTTTTT.

Of note for this clonotype: This clone may be a read error of a much larger clone one base away. V is TRBV15 and J is TRBJ1-4; 11 nucleotides agree with TRBD1. Germline loops: CDR1 LNHNV, CDR2 YYDKDF (reference sequence). The CDR3 has 12 amino acids. In DNA form, the CDR3 reads TGTGCCACGGGACAGGGGGGTGAAAAACGGTTTTTT. Translated: CATGQGGEKRFF.

There are many counts of this clonotype. The rearrangement joins TRBV6-6 to TRBJ2-7; no clear D. V lost 5 bases and J 3 bases, leaving 8 bases between the germline ends. CDR3 length equals 12 residues. Germline V gene lookup returns CDR1 MNHNY and CDR2 SVGAGI (reference sequence). CDR3 sequence (DNA): TGTGCCAGCAGTCAACAGAGCTACGAGCAGTACTTC. Encoded protein: CASSQQSYEQYF.

This clonotype was found a few times. The chain carries TRBV7-9 and TRBJ2-4, with a tentative D call TRBD1 (6 bases). With 6 bases removed from V and 8 bases from J, the gap between germline ends came to 14 bases. The CDR3 contains 13 residues. Germline V gene data show CDR1 as SEHNR and CDR2 as FQNEAQ (reference sequence). As DNA, the CDR3 is TGTGCCAGCAGTTCTCGATCAGGGGACATTCAGTACTTC. Translating gives CASSSRSGDIQYF.

This clonotype was found a few times. The chain couples TRBV6-5 to TRBJ2-2, with 8 nucleotides matching TRBD1. The germline CDR1 and CDR2 sequences are MNHEY and SVGAGI. V lost 10 bases and J lost 6; bases outside the gene matches: 10. The CDR3 extends over 14 amino acids. This CDR3 is CATGGRGLPGELFF. CDR3 nucleotide sequence: TGTGCCACCGGGGGCAGGGGGCTTCCCGGGGAGCTGTTTTTT.

The rearrangement joins TRBV14 to TRBJ1-1; D gene uncertain. Per germline, CDR1 SGHDN and CDR2 FVKESK. Trimming shortened V by 1 base and J by 9 bases, and 15 bases separated the two germline ends. The CDR3 has 14 amino acids. The CDR3 nucleotides are TGTGCCAGCAGCCAAGTTATAGGCACGAGGAAAGCTTTCTTT. This codes for CASSQVIGTRKAFF.

J is TRBJ2-1 and V is TRBV6-5; D is unclear. Per germline, CDR1 MNHEY and CDR2 SVGAGI. This CDR3 region has 16 residues. Between the trimmed V and J ends, which lost 0 bases and 0 bases, there was a span of 9 bases. CDR3 coding DNA: TGTGCCAGCAGTTACTCGATGATGGGCTCCTACAATGAGCAGTTCTTC. Its translation: CASSYSMMGSYNEQFF.

This rearrangement joins TRBV20-1 to TRBJ1-4; possibly TRBD1 for D (5 bases). This CDR3 spans 13 amino acids. Germline V lookup: CDR1 DFQATT, CDR2 SNEGSKA (reference sequence). V shed 5 bases and J shed 4 bases, with 11 bases lying between them. The CDR3 nucleotides are TGCAGTGCTGGGGGGAGGGATAATGAAAAACTGTTTTTT. This encodes CSAGGRDNEKLFF.

The chain combines TRBV7-9 with TRBJ2-7; D possibly corresponds to TRBD1 (6 bases). The CDR3 is made up of 14 amino acids. CDR1 SEHNR and CDR2 FQNEAQ come from the germline V gene (reference sequence). The V gene lost 7 bases and the J gene lost 1 base, with 14 bases spanning the gap. DNA of the CDR3: TGTGCCAGCACCTCACGAGGGGGATCCTACGAGCAGTACTTC. This sequence encodes CASTSRGGSYEQYF.

The chain joins TRBV9 to TRBJ1-1; D is uncertain. V lost 6 bases to trimming and J lost 2 bases, with 14 bases between them. CDR1 and CDR2 from the germline V gene are SGDLS and YYNGEE. The CDR3 is 14 amino acids. CDR3 protein: CASMERRTNTEAFF. CDR3 in DNA: TGTGCCAGCATGGAACGGAGAACAAACACTGAAGCTTTCTTT. Variable domain in full (rest from reference TRBV9 and TRBJ1-1): DSGVTQTPKHLITATGQRVTLRCSPRSGDLSVYWYQQSLDQGLQFLIQYYNGEERAKGNILERFSAQQFPDLHSELNLSSLELGDSALYFCASMERRTNTEAFFGQGTRLTVV.

This clonotype was counted a few times. This rearrangement joins TRBV19 to TRBJ1-1; D may be TRBD1 (6 bases). The CDR3 extends over 13 amino acids. The V end lost 6 bases, the J end lost 0 bases, and 8 bases lay between the germline ends. CDR1 and CDR2 (germline): LNHDA, SQIVND (reference sequence). The CDR3 bases are TGTGCCAGTAGAAGGACAGTGAACACTGAAGCTTTCTTT. Its translation: CASRRTVNTEAFF.

The rearrangement links TRBV5-1 to TRBJ1-1; the D gene is possibly TRBD1 (5 bases). V lost 3 bases and J lost 5, with 17 bases in between. This CDR3 comprises 15 residues. CDR1 is SGHRS and CDR2 is YFSETQ in the germline V gene. As DNA, the CDR3 is TGCGCCAGCAGCTGGGTCGGGGGGTTGGGAACTGAAGCTTTCTTT. Amino acid sequence: CASSWVGGLGTEAFF.

The rearrangement links TRBV4-2 to TRBJ1-6, with 8 bases lining up with TRBD1. This CDR3 spans 14 amino acids. Germline trimming cut 0 bases from V and 12 bases from J; bases unmatched to any gene: 4. CDR1 LGHNA and CDR2 YNFKEQ come from the germline V gene. In nucleotides, the CDR3 is TGTGCCAGCAGCCAAGAGGGACAGGTGCTACCCCTCCACTTT. This sequence encodes CASSQEGQVLPLHF.

This clonotype was recorded once. The chain is built from TRBV12-3 or TRBV12-4 and TRBJ1-4; a possible D gene is TRBD1 (6 bases). The CDR3 has 14 residues. Trimming stripped 4 bases from V and 6 bases from J, with 12 bases between. The chain's CDR3 is CASSSGTQYEKLFF. The CDR3 nucleotides read TGTGCCAGCAGTTCCGGGACACAATATGAAAAACTGTTTTTT.

The chain employs TRBV6-1 and TRBJ1-5; no clear D. The germline V and J ends were trimmed by 7 bases and 1 base, with 8 bases remaining between them. The CDR3 is 13 amino acids. Per germline, CDR1 MNHNS and CDR2 SASEGT. The CDR3 here is CASKTGSNQPQHF. CDR3 nucleotides: TGTGCCAGCAAAACCGGGAGCAATCAGCCCCAGCATTTT.

This clonotype was recorded at least ten times. The chain couples TRBV7-2 to TRBJ1-5; D unresolved. CDR3 length equals 13 residues. CDR1 SGHTA and CDR2 FQGNSA come from the germline V gene. With 5 bases removed from V and 0 bases from J, the gap between germline ends came to 5 bases. CDR3 region: CASSPHSNQPQHF. The CDR3 nucleotides read TGTGCCAGCAGCCCACATAGCAATCAGCCCCAGCATTTT. Together with reference TRBV7-2 and TRBJ1-5, the CDR3 gives the full variable domain: GAGVSQSPSNKVTEKGKDVELRCDPISGHTALYWYRQSLGQGLEFLIYFQGNSAPDKSGLPSDRFSAERTGGSVSTLTIQRTQQEDSAVYLCASSPHSNQPQHFGDGTRLSIL.

The chain is built from TRBV2 and TRBJ1-2; 9 bases fit TRBD1. The J segment lost 4 bases and the V segment lost 6 bases, leaving 6 bases of the junction unmatched. Germline CDR1 reads SNHLY; CDR2 reads FYNNEI. The CDR3 runs 14 residues. CDR3 DNA sequence: TGTGCCAGCAGGGGACAGGGATATATCTATGGCTACACCTTC. Its protein is CASRGQGYIYGYTF.

The rearrangement uses TRBV7-6 and TRBJ1-6, with 10 bases lining up with TRBD1. The V and J ends lost 5 bases and 10 bases, in that order; junction bases with no gene match: 11. This CDR3 region has 16 residues. From germline, CDR1 is SGHVS and CDR2 FNYEAQ. This chain's CDR3 is CASSPSPGQGNSPLHF. CDR3 DNA sequence: TGTGCCAGCAGCCCTAGCCCGGGACAGGGGAACTCACCCCTCCACTTT.

This chain joins TRBV5-1 and TRBJ2-3, with 7 bases lining up with TRBD2. The CDR3 length is 14 residues. Unmatched junction bases numbered 12, after V lost 5 bases and J lost 9 bases. Germline V lookup: CDR1 SGHRS, CDR2 YFSETQ. CDR3 sequence reads: CASSTTGGPYTQYF. CDR3 coding DNA: TGCGCCAGCAGTACCACGGGAGGCCCATACACGCAGTATTTT. The variable domain in full, with the rest retrieved from reference TRBV5-1 and TRBJ2-3, is KAGVTQTPRYLIKTRGQQVTLSCSPISGHRSVSWYQQTPGQGLQFLFEYFSETQRNKGNFPGRFSGRQFSNSRSEMNVSTLELGDSALYLCASSTTGGPYTQYFGPGTRLTVL.